This T cell receptor beta chain appears in the sequencing data of a study of naive CD8 T cells in extremely preterm neonates (dated by TCRdb to 2016 to 2017). Concerning the study at large: TCRbeta CDR3 repertoires of sorted naive CD8+ T cells were compared across four age groups: extremely preterm neonates, term neonates, young children and adults. What the authors observed across the whole study: A larger fraction of CDR3 nucleotide sequences was shared among preterm neonates (around 2.7%) than among term neonates (approximately 0.4%), young children (approximately 0.03%) and adults (around 0.01%). A small sample size and variable productive template counts among preterm samples were noted by the authors as limitations. Preterm CDR3s were shorter, with fewer N additions and less junctional trimming, and were closer to germline than those of older groups. Significantly lower iChao1 richness than in all other age groups (p < 0.05) and an even clone distribution were observed in preterm neonates, indicating a less rich repertoire. To track T cell development within individuals, the authors urged prospective longitudinal studies of preterm and term neonates.

A two-step, bias-controlled multiplex PCR was used to amplify TCRbeta CDR3 regions from genomic DNA. Primers specific for every TRBV and TRBJ gene segment were used in the multiplex PCR. TCRbeta repertoire data were generated with the immunoSEQ Assay. Per the source publication's procedure: To merge closely related sequences, reads went through filtering and clustering using a relative-frequency ratio and a modified nearest-neighbor algorithm. The V, D and J gene assignments for CDR3 sequences were based on IMGT annotation. Template counts were quantified against synthetic TCR CDR3 analog sequences and normalized for PCR amplification bias. Only unique productive sequences, defined as in-frame CDR3 sequences without stop codons, were included in the analyses. The immunoSEQ Analyzer software was used to compute clonality, defined as 1 minus Pielou's evenness, and iChao1 richness. Statistical testing was performed in JMP, using Student's t-test or a non-parametric test depending on Shapiro-Wilk normality results. This is the immuneACCESS table as TCRdb keeps it, with only in-frame sequences that have V and J called. A part of the clones is gone; compared with another copy, unresolved V genes explain less than half, and the rest is unexplained. V and J calls and clone size come straight from that table; D and trimming were deduced from the DNA. The sample records around 25,000 clones, 88% of which are singletons. Together, the top ten hold 0.75% to 0.95% of the sample.

In its sample, this clone was seen a few times. Its antigen is currently not known. The input lacks base qualities; no much larger clone sits a single base away. Four extremely preterm deliveries, at about 22-28 weeks of gestation, provided the preterm samples. The study excluded pregnancies involving fetal demise, active maternal HSV infection or known maternal HIV infection. A FACSAria III cell sorter was used to sort live, Annexin V-negative naive CD8+ T cells (CD3+CD8+CD45RA+CCR7+). Each sample yielded roughly 17,000 to 110,000 sorted naive CD8+ T cells. Preassembled standardized sampling kits were used to collect mixed venous-arterial cord blood. Cord blood stayed at room temperature and was processed within 4 hours after collection. Ficoll-Paque density gradient centrifugation was used to isolate mononuclear cells from diluted blood. Mononuclear cells were cryopreserved in 10% DMSO with about 90% FBS and stored long term at -150°C before sorting. Thawed cells were stained with Annexin V and antibodies against CD3, CD8, CCR7 and CD45RA. The DNeasy Blood and Tissue Kit was used to extract genomic DNA from snap-frozen pellets of sorted cells.

The CDR3 has 13 amino acids, counting the end cysteine and phenylalanine. Only the CDR3 DNA is retained, 39 bases long and in frame from the first base. V is clipped by 3 bases and J by 3 bases, and the sequence between their germline boundaries is 7 bases long. The CDR1 and CDR2 encoded by the germline V gene are SGHRS and YFSETQ. The source of this sequence is a boy who was born preterm. Sequencing input: naive CD8+ T cells from cord blood. The chain employs TRBV5-1 and TRBJ1-5, with TRBD1 as a weak D call on 6 bases. CDR3 reads: CASSWDNNQPQHF. The DNA is as follows: TGCGCCAGCAGCTGGGACAACAATCAGCCCCAGCATTTT.